These T cell receptor beta chains were read from a single sample in a study of human T cells and chemical hapten exposure. TCRdb fed the RACE reads into MiXCR, producing one record per CDR3 protein. Among tens of thousands of distinct CDR3 sequences listed, 11% were seen once. The material was whole blood, obtained in connection with sensitization to the hapten diphenylcyclopropenone (DPC). The receptors were gathered from a woman in her thirties or forties with alopecia areata. Some clones in this sample may be carry-over from other donors' samples. The CDR3 runs from the conserved cysteine through the conserved F or W. The D gene is left open where the match is weak. Rows give clone size only sometimes, using once, few, many, or a class for an expanded clone.

d_gene | j_gene | abundance | v_gene | CDR3aa | CDR3nt
TRBD2 | TRBJ2-3 | . | TRBV19 | CASSIGLAGADTQYF | TGTGCCAGTAGTATTGGCCTAGCGGGAGCAGATACGCAGTATTTT
. | TRBJ1-1 | few | TRBV18 | CASSPQANTEAFF | TGTGCCAGCTCACCCCAGGCGAACACTGAAGCTTTCTTT
TRBD2 | TRBJ2-5 | . | TRBV11-2 | CASSSGTIETQYF | TGTGCCAGCAGCTCCGGGACTATAGAGACCCAGTACTTC
. | TRBJ1-1 | many | TRBV4-3 | CASSQDGSGASTEAFF | TGCGCCAGCAGCCAAGATGGTTCGGGGGCGAGCACTGAAGCTTTCTTT
TRBD1 | TRBJ2-1 | . | TRBV6-2/TRBV6-3 | CASSTPGGAYNEQFF | TGTGCCAGCAGTACCCCAGGGGGAGCCTACAATGAGCAGTTCTTC
. | TRBJ1-1 | . | TRBV7-8 | CASSFREQMNTEAFF | TGTGCCAGCAGCTTCAGGGAACAGATGAACACTGAAGCTTTCTTT
. | TRBJ1-2 | few | TRBV6-2/TRBV6-3 | CASSLMAQYGYTF | TGTGCCAGCAGTCTGATGGCCCAATATGGCTACACCTTC
. | TRBJ1-5 | . | TRBV20-1 | CSARGGQQRNQPQHF | TGCAGTGCTAGAGGGGGGCAGCAGAGAAATCAGCCCCAGCATTTT
. | TRBJ1-5 | many | TRBV11-2 | CASSRGNQPQHF | TGTGCCAGCAGCAGGGGCAATCAGCCCCAGCATTTT
TRBD1 | TRBJ2-7 | many | TRBV6-2/TRBV6-3 | CASSYQGTGVRYEQYF | TGTGCCAGCAGTTACCAAGGGACAGGGGTCCGCTACGAGCAGTACTTC
TRBD2 | TRBJ2-2 | many | TRBV29-1 | CSVGLAGGTGELFF | TGCAGCGTTGGACTAGCGGGGGGCACCGGGGAGCTGTTTTTT
TRBD1 | TRBJ1-1 | few | TRBV19 | CASSIGDGQAEAFF | TGTGCCAGTAGTATAGGCGATGGACAGGCTGAAGCTTTCTTT
. | TRBJ2-1 | many | TRBV30 | CAWSVGQQNEQFF | TGTGCCTGGAGTGTAGGGCAGCAAAATGAGCAGTTCTTC